Listed here are 21 T cell receptor beta chains from one sample, sequenced in a study of technical replicates of blood from a few donors. Clones were sequenced by immunoSEQ multiplex PCR, and TCRdb holds only the in-frame ones, with some missing. Altogether around 58,000 clones are present, around 84% being singletons, with the ten largest covering under 6.5%. The source material was PBMCs. Every receptor here comes from a human donor in good health. Some clones in this sample may be carry-over from other donors' samples.

In nucleotides, the CDR3 is TGTGCCAGCAGCGTTGGACAGGGGGCCTTCTACGAGCAGTACTTC. It specifies CASSVGQGAFYEQYF. This chain uses TRBV9 with TRBJ2-7; TRBD1 matches 11 bases. This CDR3 contains 15 residues. The V and J ends lost 2 bases and 3 bases, in that order; junction bases with no gene match: 4. Per germline, CDR1 SGDLS and CDR2 YYNGEE.

The CDR3 DNA sequence: TGTGCCAGCAGCTTAGCCCCACAGACGCACGAGCAGTACTTC. Translated: CASSLAPQTHEQYF. This sequence joins TRBV7-6 and TRBJ2-7; D is unresolved. Germline V gene data show CDR1 as SGHVS and CDR2 as FNYEAQ. V lost 0 bases and J 5 bases, leaving 11 bases between the germline ends. This CDR3 is built from 14 residues.

The genes are TRBV11-2 and TRBJ2-7; the D gene is possibly TRBD2 (5 bases). Germline CDR1 SGHAT, CDR2 FQNNGV. V lost 2 bases and J 4 bases, leaving 15 bases between the germline ends. The CDR3 is 15 residues long. CDR3 amino acids: CASSLLEGRSYEQYF. DNA for the CDR3: TGTGCCAGCAGCTTATTAGAGGGCCGGTCTTACGAGCAGTACTTC.

J is TRBJ2-5 and V is TRBV19, with D perhaps assigned TRBD1 or TRBD2 (11 bases each). CDR1 and CDR2 from the germline V gene are LNHDA and SQIVND (reference sequence). V shed 5 bases and J shed 4 bases, with 32 bases lying between them. This CDR3 is built from 20 residues. This CDR3 is CASSWTGGAKLAGDGETQYF. In DNA, the CDR3 is TGTGCCAGTAGTTGGACAGGGGGCGCGAAACTAGCGGGAGATGGAGAGACCCAGTACTTC.

The chain combines TRBV15 with TRBJ1-1; 7 bases fit TRBD1. CDR3 size: 14 residues. Looked up from germline, CDR1 is LNHNV and CDR2 is YYDKDF (reference sequence). With 6 bases clipped from V and 1 base from J, the junction kept 5 bases outside the gene matches. The CDR3, as DNA: TGTGCCACCAGAACCGGGACAGCGAACACTGAAGCTTTCTTT. This translates into CATRTGTANTEAFF.

In its sample, this clone was seen a few times. The rearrangement joins TRBV7-2 to TRBJ2-3; the match to TRBD2 covers 10 bases. Trimming at V came to 5 bases and at J to 1 base, leaving 6 bases not matched to a gene. Germline V gives CDR1 SGHTA, CDR2 FQGNSA. The CDR3 spans 16 residues. CDR3 in DNA: TGTGCCAGCAGCCTCTTAGCGGGGGGCCGCACAGATACGCAGTATTTT. Translation gives CASSLLAGGRTDTQYF.

The gene calls are TRBV6-5 and TRBJ1-1, with TRBD1 identical over 7 bases. The CDR3 has 14 amino acids. With 4 bases clipped from V and 5 bases from J, the junction kept 7 bases outside the gene matches. Germline V gene sequence: CDR1 MNHEY, CDR2 SVGAGI. The CDR3 coding sequence is TGTGCCAGCAGTTCACACACAGGGGAAACTGAAGCTTTCTTT. This encodes CASSSHTGETEAFF.

The chain carries TRBV10-3 and TRBJ2-2; possible D gene TRBD1, 5 bases. V was cut by 3 bases and J by 3 bases, with 8 bases left in between. CDR3 size: 14 residues. Germline V gene sequence: CDR1 ENHRY, CDR2 SYGVKD. In DNA form, the CDR3 reads TGTGCCATCAGTGACGTGGGGCACACCGGGGAGCTGTTTTTT. Translated: CAISDVGHTGELFF.

V is TRBV12-5 and J is TRBJ2-2; 13 bases line up with TRBD2. V lost 7 bases and J lost 6; bases outside the gene matches: 5. Germline values: CDR1 LGHNT, CDR2 FRNRAP. This CDR3 spans 15 amino acids. The chain's CDR3 is CASVGLAGAAGELFF. CDR3 nucleotides: TGTGCTAGTGTCGGACTAGCGGGGGCGGCCGGGGAGCTGTTTTTT.

The chain joins TRBV7-6 to TRBJ2-5, with 10 bases fitting TRBD2. Trimming cost V 1 base and J 4 bases; bases outside gene matches: 0. Per germline, CDR1 SGHVS and CDR2 FNYEAQ. This CDR3 has 14 residues. In DNA form, the CDR3 reads TGTGCCAGCAGCTTAGGACTAGCGGGAGAGACCCAGTACTTC. It codes for CASSLGLAGETQYF.

This sequence joins TRBV18 and TRBJ1-1; TRBD1 matches at 8 bases. CDR1 is KGHSH, CDR2 LQKENI, per germline. Trimming removed 4 bases from V and 1 base from J; junction bases left unmatched: 5. CDR3 length: 15 amino acids. The CDR3 loop reads CASSLDDRGNTEAFF. As DNA, the CDR3 is TGTGCCAGCTCACTCGACGACAGGGGGAACACTGAAGCTTTCTTT.

V is TRBV10-1 and J is TRBJ2-7, with 8 positions matching TRBD1. V shed 6 bases and J 6 bases; nucleotides not matched to a gene: 10. Germline V gene lookup returns CDR1 WNHNN and CDR2 SYGVQD (reference sequence). This CDR3 has 14 amino acids. As DNA, the CDR3 is TGCGCCAGCAGGGAACACCAGGGGGCTACCGAGCAGTACTTC. It yields the protein CASREHQGATEQYF.

The chain uses TRBV6-1 and TRBJ2-1; 7 nucleotides align to TRBD2. CDR1 is MNHNS and CDR2 is SASEGT in the germline V gene. V dropped 5 bases and J dropped 5; count of bases not matched to a gene: 9. The CDR3 covers 15 residues. The CDR3 bases are TGTGCCAGCAGTACCGGGACTAACCTTAACAATGAGCAGTTCTTC. It is translated as CASSTGTNLNNEQFF.

The rearrangement uses TRBV2 and TRBJ2-7; maybe TRBD2 (5 bases). The V end lost 8 bases, the J end lost 9 bases, and 14 bases lay between the germline ends. This CDR3 comprises 11 residues. Per germline, CDR1 SNHLY and CDR2 FYNNEI. The chain's CDR3 is CASGSEIGQYF. The CDR3 coding sequence is TGTGCCAGCGGGAGTGAGATAGGGCAGTACTTC.

The rearrangement links TRBV4-2 to TRBJ2-3; D might be TRBD2 (6 bases). CDR1 is LGHNA, CDR2 YNFKEQ, per germline. This CDR3 comprises 15 residues. V lost 1 base and J 0 bases, leaving 8 bases between the germline ends. The CDR3 region is CASSQARGSTDTQYF. The CDR3 DNA follows: TGTGCCAGCAGCCAAGCGCGGGGAAGCACAGATACGCAGTATTTT.

V is TRBV19 and J is TRBJ1-5; no clear D gene. Germline V gives CDR1 LNHDA, CDR2 SQIVND (reference sequence). V was trimmed by 3 bases and J by 0 bases, leaving 9 bases between them. CDR3 size: 15 residues. CDR3 amino acids: CASSIGPYSNQPQHF. The CDR3 region has the DNA TGTGCCAGTAGTATTGGGCCGTATAGCAATCAGCCCCAGCATTTT.

The chain joins TRBV7-8 to TRBJ1-5, with D perhaps TRBD1 (6 bases). This CDR3 region has 18 residues. Germline V gene sequence: CDR1 SGHVS, CDR2 FQNEAQ. V was trimmed by 5 bases and J by 1 base, leaving 21 bases between them. The CDR3 is CASSPEVHRVMSNQPQHF. As DNA, the CDR3 is TGTGCCAGCAGCCCTGAAGTTCACAGGGTAATGAGCAATCAGCCCCAGCATTTT.

The V gene is TRBV21-1, the J gene TRBJ2-7; the table's TRBD2 call for D was not verified on the DNA. TRBV21-1 is given as a pseudogene. The length of the CDR3 is 17 residues. This CDR3 is CASSPGLAGIVGYEQYF. The CDR3 coding sequence is TGTGCCAGCAGCCCGGGACTAGCGGGAATTGTTGGCTACGAGCAGTACTTC.

The genes are TRBV10-3 and TRBJ1-1, with D perhaps matching TRBD1 (5 bases). From germline, CDR1 is ENHRY and CDR2 SYGVKD. The CDR3 is 14 residues long. The germline V and J ends were trimmed by 3 bases and 11 bases, with 19 bases remaining between them. CDR3 DNA sequence: TGTGCCATCAGTGACTCCGGGACCCTGGGGAGGGCTTTCTTT. Residues: CAISDSGTLGRAFF.

The chain recombines TRBV7-6 with TRBJ1-2; D might be TRBD1 (5 bases). This CDR3 comprises 14 residues. Trimming removed 0 bases from V and 3 bases from J, with 8 bases in between. The germline gives CDR1 SGHVS, CDR2 FNYEAQ. The CDR3 sequence is CASSLARGDYGYTF. For the CDR3, the DNA is TGTGCCAGCAGCTTAGCACGGGGGGACTATGGCTACACCTTC.

The rearrangement links TRBV30 to TRBJ2-7; 7 positions agree with TRBD1. The CDR3 sequence is 13 residues long. The ends lost 3 bases at V and 2 bases at J; junction bases unmatched: 4. Germline CDR1 GTSNPN, CDR2 SVGIG (reference sequence). The CDR3 coding sequence is TGTGCCTGGAGGCTACAGGGGACCTACGAGCAGTACTTC. Its translation: CAWRLQGTYEQYF.